One and the same sample provided the 14 T cell receptor beta chains below, sequenced in a study of T cells in Graves' hyperthyroidism and ophthalmopathy. RNA transcripts yielded amplified TCR beta CDR3 regions. The HTBI primer set drove a first-round RT-PCR of the TCR CDR3. Using its own MiXCR run on the multiplex PCR reads, TCRdb lists one record per CDR3 protein. The sample has hundreds of thousands of distinct CDR3 sequences, about half seen once. Sequenced: peripheral blood or thyroid tissue (not recorded which). The receptors stem from a woman between 18 and 30 years old with Graves' hyperthyroidism.

CDR3 loop: CASSILGSGNQPQHF. CDR3 in DNA: TGTGCCAGTAGTATATTGGGTTCCGGCAATCAGCCCCAGCATTTT. The chain employs TRBV19 and TRBJ1-5; no reliable D call. The V gene lost 2 bases and the J gene lost 2 bases, with 10 bases spanning the gap. Germline V gives CDR1 LNHDA, CDR2 SQIVND (reference sequence). This CDR3 is 15 amino acids long.

This clonotype has a count of ten or more. This chain links TRBV7-9 with TRBJ2-5; D call uncertain. Germline assignment: CDR1 SEHNR and CDR2 FQNEAQ (reference sequence). The V end lost 1 base, the J end lost 1 base, and 7 bases lay between the germline ends. CDR3 length equals 14 residues. As DNA, the CDR3 is TGTGCCAGCAGCTTAGAGGCGGCCCAAGAGACCCAGTACTTC. Its protein is CASSLEAAQETQYF.

This clonotype was recorded many times. The gene calls are TRBV15 and TRBJ1-4; TRBD1 might be the D (5 bases). Trimming shortened V by 0 bases and J by 5 bases, and 10 bases separated the two germline ends. In germline, CDR1 is LNHNV, CDR2 YYDKDF (reference sequence). This CDR3 contains 15 residues. Here the CDR3 DNA reads TGTGCCACCAGCAGAGATAGGCGACAGAATGAAAAACTGTTTTTT. Its protein is CATSRDRRQNEKLFF.

This clonotype was counted only a few times. J is TRBJ1-6 and V is TRBV11-3, with a tentative D call TRBD1 (5 bases). V lost 6 bases and J 12 bases, leaving 21 bases between the germline ends. Germline CDR1 and CDR2: SGHNT and YENEEA. The CDR3 loop spans 15 amino acids. The CDR3 sequence is CASRDPGRRGGPLHF. The DNA of the CDR3 is TGTGCCAGCAGGGACCCGGGACGACGGGGAGGACCCCTCCACTTT.

The chain couples TRBV7-6 to TRBJ2-7, with 9 bases aligning to TRBD1. Trimming at V came to 6 bases and at J to 7 bases, leaving 7 bases not matched to a gene. CDR1 is SGHVS, CDR2 FNYEAQ, per germline. This CDR3 has 13 residues. The chain's CDR3 is CASSYVTGGEQYF. DNA of the CDR3: TGTGCCAGCAGTTACGTGACAGGGGGTGAGCAGTACTTC.

Ten or more counts support this clonotype. V gene TRBV29-1 combines with J gene TRBJ2-7, with 9 positions matching TRBD1. The germline CDR1 and CDR2 sequences are SQVTM and ANQGSEA. There are 12 residues in the CDR3. The V gene end was trimmed by 5 bases and the J gene end by 5 bases; junction bases not matched to a gene: 4. The CDR3 bases are TGCAGCGTTTGGGACAGGGTAGACGAGCAGTACTTC. Amino acid sequence: CSVWDRVDEQYF.

This clonotype has a count of ten or more. This chain uses TRBV29-1 with TRBJ1-1; maybe TRBD1 (5 bases). CDR1 and CDR2 (germline): SQVTM, ANQGSEA. This CDR3 has 13 residues. V gave up 7 bases and J gave up 3 bases, with 15 bases separating them. CDR3 in DNA: TGCAGCGGGACCTCCGGGACCTACACTGAAGCTTTCTTT. The encoded protein is CSGTSGTYTEAFF.

The table lists this clonotype with many counts. The V and J genes are TRBV10-3 and TRBJ2-7; 8 positions agree with TRBD1. The CDR3 consists of 14 residues. J was trimmed by 4 bases and V by 3 bases; bases with no gene match: 5. Germline lookup yields CDR1 ENHRY and CDR2 SYGVKD. CDR3 nucleotides: TGTGCCATCAGTGACGGCAGGGGGCCGTACGAGCAGTACTTC. This encodes CAISDGRGPYEQYF.

The rearrangement uses TRBV15 and TRBJ1-6; 7 nucleotides line up with TRBD1. Trimming removed 3 bases from V and 5 bases from J; junction bases left unmatched: 4. In germline, CDR1 is LNHNV, CDR2 YYDKDF (reference sequence). This CDR3 comprises 15 residues. This chain's CDR3 is CATSSRQGHNSPLHF. The CDR3, as DNA: TGTGCCACCAGCAGCCGACAGGGTCATAATTCACCCCTCCACTTT.

The sample holds many counts of this clonotype. This chain links TRBV10-2 with TRBJ2-5, with D perhaps matching TRBD1 (6 bases). V lost 6 bases and J lost 2, with 10 bases in between. The CDR3 has 13 residues. CDR1 is WSHSY and CDR2 is SAAADI in the germline V gene. In DNA, the CDR3 is TGCGCCAGCAGCGGACAGTTACAAGAGACCCAGTACTTC. Its protein is CASSGQLQETQYF.

This clonotype has a handful of counts. V is TRBV9 and J is TRBJ2-7; no definite D call. Per the germline V gene, CDR1 is SGDLS and CDR2 is YYNGEE. The CDR3 loop spans 15 amino acids. V was pared by 0 bases and J by 4 bases, with 14 bases between. The CDR3 nucleotides are TGTGCCAGCAGCGTAGGGGCAGACAACATGTACGAGCAGTACTTC. Protein: CASSVGADNMYEQYF. Full variable domain (missing parts from reference TRBV9 and TRBJ2-7): DSGVTQTPKHLITATGQRVTLRCSPRSGDLSVYWYQQSLDQGLQFLIQYYNGEERAKGNILERFSAQQFPDLHSELNLSSLELGDSALYFCASSVGADNMYEQYFGPGTRLTVT.

A word on this clonotype: It may be a read error: a sequence one base away is much more abundant. This chain links TRBV12-3 or TRBV12-4 with TRBJ2-2; 11 bases agree with TRBD2. The V and J ends lost 5 bases and 8 bases, in that order; junction bases with no gene match: 7. CDR3 length: 15 amino acids. In DNA, the CDR3 is TGTGCCAGCAGTCGGGGACTAGCGGTCCTTGGGGAGCTGTTTTTT. This encodes CASSRGLAVLGELFF.

In this sample, this clonotype turned up many times. The chain employs TRBV25-1 and TRBJ2-5; TRBD1 might be the D (5 bases). The V end was cut by 1 base, the J end by 7 bases, with 16 bases between. Germline CDR1 and CDR2: MGHDK and SYGVNS. The CDR3 sequence is 15 residues long. This chain's CDR3 is CASSELAGRVGTQYF. Written as DNA, the CDR3 is TGTGCCAGCAGTGAATTGGCAGGGCGTGTGGGGACCCAGTACTTC.

V usage is TRBV5-1 and J usage is TRBJ1-1; 7 bases agree with TRBD1. With V trimmed by 0 bases and J by 6 bases, 8 bases remained unmatched. The CDR3 contains 15 residues. Germline V gene sequence: CDR1 SGHRS, CDR2 YFSETQ. CDR3 sequence: CASSLVGDSDAEAFF. CDR3 bases: TGCGCCAGCAGCTTGGTTGGGGACAGTGACGCTGAAGCTTTCTTT.